This is a list of T cell receptor beta chains from one sample in a study of cytomegalovirus exposure and HLA in healthy donors. Repertoires were generated with immunoSEQ multiplex PCR, while TCRdb's copy carries only in-frame clones and drops some. This table has under 300,000 clones, around 90% appearing once. The material sequenced was PBMCs. Receptors were obtained from a girl aged 2-10 years in good health and CMV-seronegative. Both conserved end residues are trimmed from each CDR3. Some rows mark clone size as missing; the rest say once, few, many or name a class of expanded clone.

cdr3_aa	clone_size	j_call	v_call
ASSEAEVIGLNTGELF	.	TRBJ2-2	TRBV2
ASSQPQQGRNEAF	once	TRBJ1-1	TRBV4-1
AVQRGGPDTQY	once	TRBJ2-3	TRBV28
ASSLGTVNTGELF	.	TRBJ2-2	TRBV5-4
ASSLSSRGNSPLH	.	TRBJ1-6	TRBV7-3
ASIRDREFTGELF	.	TRBJ2-2	TRBV2
ASSLVGQGVEYEQY	.	TRBJ2-7	TRBV7-9
ASSSGLAGANEQF	.	TRBJ2-1	TRBV5-1
ASSPLLPGGGYEQY	.	TRBJ2-7	TRBV14
ASSAPGLAGGALWELF	.	TRBJ2-2	TRBV7-2
ASSPPLLAGAGEQF	.	TRBJ2-1	TRBV5-4
ASSPPNPGPNVLT	.	TRBJ2-6	TRBV18
ASSPYGVNQETQY	.	TRBJ2-5	TRBV5-4
SARDIHEQF	.	TRBJ2-1	TRBV20-1
AWMGLLQETQY	.	TRBJ2-5	TRBV30
ASSGLAGERGELF	once	TRBJ2-2	TRBV6-1
ASSLHTTTGDYGYT	.	TRBJ1-2	TRBV28
ASSIVSGNRDTQY	.	TRBJ2-3	TRBV19
ASRPSQRVLGGYT	.	TRBJ1-2	TRBV2
ASSGVPRGGLNTEAF	.	TRBJ1-1	TRBV10-2
ASSSGQGFETQY	.	TRBJ2-5	TRBV7-9
AIRGGNEKLF	.	TRBJ1-4	TRBV2
ASGDSYEQY	.	TRBJ2-7	TRBV27